This TCR beta chain was found in a study of blood T cells in healthy people across ages. Study-wide points: Naive CD4+ cell counts and diversity both ran higher in long-lived than in aged donors. For the donors, CMV status was unknown and possibly confounded expanded clonotype changes.

Alongside a J-beta primer mix, a sample-barcoded 5' primer served in a second PCR lasting about 7 to 12 cycles. MiXCR, applied by TCRdb to the 5' RACE reads, yields one record per CDR3 protein. The table includes some 1,500,000 distinct CDR3 sequences, under 55% detected once. This clonotype occurred a few times. The antigen remains undetermined. Looked up from germline, CDR1 is SGHTA and CDR2 is FQGNSA. The CDR3 is made up of 15 amino acids. Deletions cut 4 bases from V and 4 bases from J, with 16 bases between. Extraction of total RNA produced a minimum of 5 micrograms from each sample. This TCR came from a woman younger than 30 in good health. Sequenced: blood. J is TRBJ1-1 and V is TRBV7-2; no firm D call. This CDR3 reads CASSYIGESGTEAFF. The DNA for the CDR3 is TGTGCCAGCAGCTATATCGGGGAATCTGGCACTGAAGCTTTCTTT.